One and the same sample provided the 8 T cell receptor beta chains below, sequenced in a study of monozygotic twins with inflammatory bowel disease. No DNA is given; TCRdb re-called the 5' RACE reads and lists each CDR3 protein once. Recorded for this sample: fewer than 550,000 distinct CDR3 sequences. Sequencing was done on a sample of blood. The receptors here all came from a human donor with ulcerative colitis or Crohn's disease, or a healthy co-twin of an affected twin (not recorded which).

The chain joins TRBV10-3 to TRBJ1-1. CDR3 length equals 12 residues. CDR1 and CDR2 (germline): ENHRY, SYGVKD. Here the CDR3 reads CAISWDDTEAFF.

The chain's CDR3 is CASSQIFYGAGANVLTF. This chain connects TRBV3-1 to TRBJ2-6. In germline, CDR1 is LGHDT, CDR2 YNNKEL (reference sequence). The length of the CDR3 is 17 residues.

This chain joins TRBV12-5 and TRBJ2-1; the TCRdb D gene call, TRBD1, has no DNA to confirm it. The CDR3 covers 14 residues. CDR1 and CDR2 from the germline V gene are LGHNT and FRNRAP. The chain's CDR3 is CASGLVGTGNEQFF.

The rearrangement joins TRBV20-1 to TRBJ1-5; lacking DNA, the TRBD1 call made by TCRdb goes unchecked. The CDR3 consists of 14 residues. Germline CDR1 is DFQATT and CDR2 is SNEGSKA (reference sequence). The CDR3 loop reads CSARAGGGNQPQHF.

The J gene is TRBJ2-7, the V gene TRBV15; TCRdb names TRBD2, which stays unverified in the absence of DNA. CDR1 is LNHNV and CDR2 is YYDKDF in the germline V gene (reference sequence). This CDR3 spans 15 amino acids. This CDR3 is CATSRILAGGREQYF. The full variable domain, rest sourced from reference TRBV15 and TRBJ2-7, is DAMVIQNPRYQVTQFGKPVTLSCSQTLNHNVMYWYQQKSSQAPKLLFHYYDKDFNNEADTPDNFQSRRPNTSFCFLDIRSPGLGDTAMYLCATSRILAGGREQYFGPGTRLTVT.

This chain connects TRBV20-1 to TRBJ2-2. Germline lookup yields CDR1 DFQATT and CDR2 SNEGSKA (reference sequence). CDR3 size: 13 residues. CDR3 region: CSAREEVRGELFF.

The CDR3 region is CASSQVRTGGGGYTF. This chain links TRBV14 with TRBJ1-2; lacking DNA, the TRBD1 call made by TCRdb goes unchecked. Germline V gives CDR1 SGHDN, CDR2 FVKESK. CDR3 size: 15 residues.

V gene TRBV4-3 combines with J gene TRBJ2-7; TCRdb's D call of TRBD2 is untestable without DNA. CDR1 LGHNA and CDR2 YSLEER come from the germline V gene. The CDR3 has 14 amino acids. The CDR3 is CASSQGLGGYEQYF.